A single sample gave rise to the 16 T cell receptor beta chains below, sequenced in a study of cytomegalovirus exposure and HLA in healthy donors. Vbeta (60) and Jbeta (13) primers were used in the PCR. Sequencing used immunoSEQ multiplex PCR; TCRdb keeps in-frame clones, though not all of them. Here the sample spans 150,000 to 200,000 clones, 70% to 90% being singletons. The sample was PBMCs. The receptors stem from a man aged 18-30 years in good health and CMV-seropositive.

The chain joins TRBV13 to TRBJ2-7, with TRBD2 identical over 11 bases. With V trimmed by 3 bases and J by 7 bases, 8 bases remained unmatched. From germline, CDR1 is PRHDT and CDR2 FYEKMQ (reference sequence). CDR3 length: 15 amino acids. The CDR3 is CASSFFSGGAWEQYF. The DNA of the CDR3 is TGTGCCAGCAGCTTCTTTAGCGGGGGGGCCTGGGAGCAGTACTTC. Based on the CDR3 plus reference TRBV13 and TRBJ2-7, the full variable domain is AAGVIQSPRHLIKEKRETATLKCYPIPRHDTVYWYQQGPGQDPQFLISFYEKMQSDKGSIPDRFSAQQFSDYHSELNMSSLELGDSALYFCASSFFSGGAWEQYFGPGTRLTVT.

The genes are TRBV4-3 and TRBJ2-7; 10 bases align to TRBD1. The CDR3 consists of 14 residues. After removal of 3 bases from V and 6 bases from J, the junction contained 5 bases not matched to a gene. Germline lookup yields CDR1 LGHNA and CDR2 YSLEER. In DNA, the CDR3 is TGCGCCAGCAGCCAGGGGACAGGGGACGGCGAGCAGTACTTC. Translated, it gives CASSQGTGDGEQYF.

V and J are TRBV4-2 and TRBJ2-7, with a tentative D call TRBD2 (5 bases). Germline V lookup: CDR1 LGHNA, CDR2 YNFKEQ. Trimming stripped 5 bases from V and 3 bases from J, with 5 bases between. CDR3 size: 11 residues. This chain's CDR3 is CASSAGYEQYF. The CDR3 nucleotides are TGTGCCAGCAGCGCGGGCTACGAGCAGTACTTC.

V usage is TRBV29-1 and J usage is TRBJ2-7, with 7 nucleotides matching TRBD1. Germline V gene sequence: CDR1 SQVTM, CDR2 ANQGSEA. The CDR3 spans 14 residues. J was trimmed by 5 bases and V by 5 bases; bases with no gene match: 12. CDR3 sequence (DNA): TGCAGCGTTCCCCGGGACAGTGGGTCCCACGAGCAGTACTTC. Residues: CSVPRDSGSHEQYF.

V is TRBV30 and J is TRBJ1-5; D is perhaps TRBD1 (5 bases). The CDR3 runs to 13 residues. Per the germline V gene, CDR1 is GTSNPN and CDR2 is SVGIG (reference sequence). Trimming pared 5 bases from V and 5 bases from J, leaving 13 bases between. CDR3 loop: CAWAGLMDQPQHF. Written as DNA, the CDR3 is TGTGCCTGGGCGGGACTAATGGATCAGCCCCAGCATTTT.

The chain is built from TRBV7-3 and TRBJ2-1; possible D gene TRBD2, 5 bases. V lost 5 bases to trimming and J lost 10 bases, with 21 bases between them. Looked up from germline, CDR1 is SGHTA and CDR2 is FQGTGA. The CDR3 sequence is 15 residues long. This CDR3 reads CASSPTPGETSEQFF. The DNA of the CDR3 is TGTGCCAGCAGCCCTACCCCCGGGGAAACAAGCGAGCAGTTCTTC.

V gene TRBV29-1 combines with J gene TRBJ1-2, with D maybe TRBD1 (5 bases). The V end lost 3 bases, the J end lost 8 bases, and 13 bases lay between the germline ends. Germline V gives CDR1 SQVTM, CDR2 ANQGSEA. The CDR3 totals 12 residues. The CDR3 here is CSVDTTGGGYTF. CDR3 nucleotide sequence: TGCAGCGTTGATACGACGGGGGGGGGCTACACCTTC.

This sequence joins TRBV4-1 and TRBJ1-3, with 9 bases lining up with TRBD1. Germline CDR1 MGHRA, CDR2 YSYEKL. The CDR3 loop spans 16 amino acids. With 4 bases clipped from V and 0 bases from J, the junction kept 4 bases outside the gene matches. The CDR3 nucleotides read TGCGCCAGCAGCCCGGGACAGGGCGTCTCTGGAAACACCATATATTTT. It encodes CASSPGQGVSGNTIYF.

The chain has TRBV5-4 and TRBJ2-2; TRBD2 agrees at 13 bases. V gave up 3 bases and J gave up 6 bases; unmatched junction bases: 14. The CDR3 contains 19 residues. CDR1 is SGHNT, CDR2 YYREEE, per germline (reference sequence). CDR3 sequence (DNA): TGTGCCAGCAGCTCGGTCACTAGCGGGGGGGCCTTGGGCGCCGGGGAGCTGTTTTTT. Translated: CASSSVTSGGALGAGELFF. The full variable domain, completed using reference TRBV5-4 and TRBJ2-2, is ETGVTQSPTHLIKTRGQQVTLRCSSQSGHNTVSWYQQALGQGPQFIFQYYREEENGRGNFPPRFSGLQFPNYSSELNVNALELDDSALYLCASSSVTSGGALGAGELFFGEGSRLTVL.

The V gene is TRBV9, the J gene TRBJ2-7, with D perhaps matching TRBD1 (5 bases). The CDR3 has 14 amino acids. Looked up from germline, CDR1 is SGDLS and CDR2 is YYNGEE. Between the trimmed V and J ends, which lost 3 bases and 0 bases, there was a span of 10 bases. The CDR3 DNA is TGTGCCAGCAGCGAGGACATATACTCCTACGAGCAGTACTTC. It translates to CASSEDIYSYEQYF.

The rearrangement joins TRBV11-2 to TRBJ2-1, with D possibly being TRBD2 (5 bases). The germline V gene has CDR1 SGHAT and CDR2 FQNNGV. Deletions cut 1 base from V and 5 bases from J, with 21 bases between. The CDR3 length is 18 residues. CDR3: CASSLVRGKGAVDNEQFF. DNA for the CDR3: TGTGCCAGCAGCTTAGTCCGGGGAAAGGGCGCGGTGGACAATGAGCAGTTCTTC.

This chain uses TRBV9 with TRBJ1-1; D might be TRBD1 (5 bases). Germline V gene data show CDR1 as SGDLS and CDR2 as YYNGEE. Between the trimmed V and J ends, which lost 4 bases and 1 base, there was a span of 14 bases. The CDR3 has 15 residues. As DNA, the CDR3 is TGTGCCAGCAGCCCTGGACAAACCACGAACACTGAAGCTTTCTTT. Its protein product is CASSPGQTTNTEAFF.

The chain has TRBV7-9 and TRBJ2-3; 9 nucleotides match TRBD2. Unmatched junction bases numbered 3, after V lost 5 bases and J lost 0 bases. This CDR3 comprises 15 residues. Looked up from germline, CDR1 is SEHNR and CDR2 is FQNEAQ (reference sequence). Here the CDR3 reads CASSPGLASTDTQYF. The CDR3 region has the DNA TGTGCCAGCAGCCCGGGACTAGCTAGCACAGATACGCAGTATTTT.

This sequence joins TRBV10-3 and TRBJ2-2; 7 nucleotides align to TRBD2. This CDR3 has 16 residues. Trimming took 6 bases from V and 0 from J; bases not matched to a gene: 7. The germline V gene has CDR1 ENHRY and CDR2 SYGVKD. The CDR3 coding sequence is TGTGCCATCAGGGATACTAGCGCCGCGAACACCGGGGAGCTGTTTTTT. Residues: CAIRDTSAANTGELFF.

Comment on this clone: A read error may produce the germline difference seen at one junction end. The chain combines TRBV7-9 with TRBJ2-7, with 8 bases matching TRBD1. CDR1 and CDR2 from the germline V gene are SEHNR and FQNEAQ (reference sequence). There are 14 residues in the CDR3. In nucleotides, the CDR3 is TGTTCCAGCAGAGCCACAGGGGGAGCCTACGAGCAGTACTTC. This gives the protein CSSRATGGAYEQYF.

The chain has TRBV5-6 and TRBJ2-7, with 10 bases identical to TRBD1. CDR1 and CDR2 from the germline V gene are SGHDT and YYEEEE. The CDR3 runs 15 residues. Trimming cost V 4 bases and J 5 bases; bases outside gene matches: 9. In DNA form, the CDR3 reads TGTGCCAGCAGCGGTGCAACCGGGACAGGGGACGAGCAGTACTTC. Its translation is CASSGATGTGDEQYF.